This is a list of T cell receptor beta chains from one sample in a study of blood T cells in healthy people across ages. From the 5' RACE reads, TCRdb called clonotypes with MiXCR, one entry per CDR3 protein. This table holds some 930,000 distinct CDR3 sequences, about 27% found once. The same sample was also used in a study of T cells of mothers and their children.

Sequences were obtained from blood. Source of these receptors: a woman in her 40s in good health. Both conserved end residues are part of each CDR3. The D gene is left open where the match is weak. Where a row states a size, it is once, few, many or the class of an expanded clone; other rows omit it.

CDR3 protein: CASSLSGGNEQYF
CDR3 DNA: TGTGCCAGCAGTTTATCGGGGGGCAACGAGCAGTACTTC
clone size: .
D gene: .
J gene: TRBJ2-7
V gene: TRBV27

CDR3 protein: CASSLAVRPQETQYF
CDR3 DNA: TGTGCCAGCAGCTTAGCGGTCAGGCCTCAAGAGACCCAGTACTTC
clone size: .
D gene: .
J gene: TRBJ2-5
V gene: TRBV7-9

CDR3 protein: CASSLGLLGVRFSYEQYF
CDR3 DNA: TGTGCCAGCAGTTTAGGACTTTTAGGGGTCCGTTTCTCCTACGAGCAGTACTTC
clone size: .
D gene: .
J gene: TRBJ2-7
V gene: TRBV28

CDR3 protein: CASSPDRGRISGYTF
CDR3 DNA: TGTGCCAGCAGCCCTGACAGGGGGCGTATTTCTGGCTACACCTTC
clone size: .
D gene: TRBD1
J gene: TRBJ1-2
V gene: TRBV3-1

CDR3 protein: CASSPRYETQYF
CDR3 DNA: TGTGCCAGCAGCCCTCGATACGAGACCCAGTACTTC
clone size: .
D gene: .
J gene: TRBJ2-5
V gene: TRBV12-3/TRBV12-4

CDR3 protein: CASSWRDRDKNIQYF
CDR3 DNA: TGCGCCAGCAGCTGGAGGGACAGGGACAAAAACATTCAGTACTTC
clone size: .
D gene: TRBD1
J gene: TRBJ2-4
V gene: TRBV5-1

CDR3 protein: CTSSLQGLDGYTF
CDR3 DNA: TGTACCAGCAGTTTGCAGGGCTTGGACGGCTACACCTTC
clone size: once
D gene: .
J gene: TRBJ1-2
V gene: TRBV27

CDR3 protein: CSAADNEQFF
CDR3 DNA: TGCAGTGCTGCCGACAATGAGCAGTTCTTC
clone size: many
D gene: .
J gene: TRBJ2-1
V gene: TRBV20-1

CDR3 protein: CASSNGGPPHNEQFF
CDR3 DNA: TGTGCCAGTAGTAATGGGGGGCCCCCCCACAATGAGCAGTTCTTC
clone size: many
D gene: .
J gene: TRBJ2-1
V gene: TRBV19

CDR3 protein: CASSLAHETQYF
CDR3 DNA: TGTGCCAGCAGCTTAGCACACGAGACCCAGTACTTC
clone size: many
D gene: .
J gene: TRBJ2-5
V gene: TRBV7-6

CDR3 protein: CASRSGTAEREQYF
CDR3 DNA: TGCGCCAGCAGATCCGGGACAGCGGAACGCGAGCAGTACTTC
clone size: .
D gene: TRBD1
J gene: TRBJ2-7
V gene: TRBV5-1

CDR3 protein: CARRITGTGDEKLFF
CDR3 DNA: TGCGCCCGCAGGATCACCGGGACAGGAGATGAAAAACTGTTTTTT
clone size: .
D gene: TRBD1
J gene: TRBJ1-4
V gene: TRBV5-1

CDR3 protein: CASSWGQLNTEAFF
CDR3 DNA: TGTGCCAGCAGTTGGGGACAGCTGAACACTGAAGCTTTCTTT
clone size: many
D gene: TRBD1
J gene: TRBJ1-1
V gene: TRBV12-3/TRBV12-4

CDR3 protein: CASSPPRTAYEQYF
CDR3 DNA: TGTGCCAGCAGCCCCCCCCGGACAGCCTACGAGCAGTACTTC
clone size: many
D gene: .
J gene: TRBJ2-7
V gene: TRBV14

CDR3 protein: CASSLGRAQETQYF
CDR3 DNA: TGTGCCAGCAGTTTGGGCAGGGCACAAGAGACCCAGTACTTC
clone size: few
D gene: .
J gene: TRBJ2-5
V gene: TRBV28

CDR3 protein: CSARDPDSTYEQYF
CDR3 DNA: TGCAGTGCTAGAGACCCGGACAGTACCTACGAGCAGTACTTC
clone size: .
D gene: .
J gene: TRBJ2-7
V gene: TRBV20-1

CDR3 protein: CASSEEGYGYTF
CDR3 DNA: TGTGCCAGCAGTGAAGAGGGCTATGGCTACACCTTC
clone size: .
D gene: .
J gene: TRBJ1-2
V gene: TRBV2

CDR3 protein: CSATTPGGNQPQHF
CDR3 DNA: TGCAGTGCTACGACCCCGGGGGGCAATCAGCCCCAGCATTTT
clone size: few
D gene: .
J gene: TRBJ1-5
V gene: TRBV20-1

CDR3 protein: CASSYPEGGRTEAFF
CDR3 DNA: TGTGCCAGCAGTTACCCCGAAGGGGGGCGGACTGAAGCTTTCTTT
clone size: .
D gene: .
J gene: TRBJ1-1
V gene: TRBV6-2/TRBV6-3

CDR3 protein: CASKGGIYEQYF
CDR3 DNA: TGTGCCAGCAAGGGGGGAATATACGAGCAGTACTTC
clone size: .
D gene: .
J gene: TRBJ2-7
V gene: TRBV11-1

CDR3 protein: CAISDFNSADNEQFF
CDR3 DNA: TGTGCCATCAGTGATTTTAACTCCGCGGACAATGAGCAGTTCTTC
clone size: .
D gene: .
J gene: TRBJ2-1
V gene: TRBV24-1

CDR3 protein: CASYPGTGLSSYEQYF
CDR3 DNA: TGTGCCAGCTATCCCGGGACAGGCCTAAGCTCCTACGAGCAGTACTTC
clone size: .
D gene: TRBD1
J gene: TRBJ2-7
V gene: TRBV28

CDR3 protein: CASSYPRGAEAFF
CDR3 DNA: TGTGCCAGCAGTTACCCAAGGGGGGCTGAAGCTTTCTTT
clone size: .
D gene: .
J gene: TRBJ1-1
V gene: TRBV6-6

CDR3 protein: CASSLTGGPAFF
CDR3 DNA: TGTGCCAGCAGCTTAACCGGGGGCCCTGCTTTCTTT
clone size: .
D gene: .
J gene: TRBJ1-1
V gene: TRBV7-8

CDR3 protein: CSATLPGLAYNEQFF
CDR3 DNA: TGCAGCGCCACCCTTCCGGGACTAGCCTACAATGAGCAGTTCTTC
clone size: many
D gene: TRBD2
J gene: TRBJ2-1
V gene: TRBV29-1

CDR3 protein: CASSLNSGIQETQYF
CDR3 DNA: TGTGCCAGCAGTTTGAACTCCGGGATACAAGAGACCCAGTACTTC
clone size: many
D gene: .
J gene: TRBJ2-5
V gene: TRBV28